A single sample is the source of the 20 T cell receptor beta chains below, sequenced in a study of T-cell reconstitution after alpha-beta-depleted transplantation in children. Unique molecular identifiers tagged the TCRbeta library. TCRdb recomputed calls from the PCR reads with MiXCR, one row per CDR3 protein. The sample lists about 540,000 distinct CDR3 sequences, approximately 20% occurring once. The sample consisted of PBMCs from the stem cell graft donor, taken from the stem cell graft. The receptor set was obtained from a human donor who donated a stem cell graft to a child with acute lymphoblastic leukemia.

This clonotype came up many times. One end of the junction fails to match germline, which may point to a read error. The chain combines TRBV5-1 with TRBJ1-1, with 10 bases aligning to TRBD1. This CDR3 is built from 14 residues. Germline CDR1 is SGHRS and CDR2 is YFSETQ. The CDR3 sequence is CASSPGTGDTEAFF. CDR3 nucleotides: TGTGCCAGCAGCCCCGGGACAGGGGATACTGAAGCTTTCTTT.

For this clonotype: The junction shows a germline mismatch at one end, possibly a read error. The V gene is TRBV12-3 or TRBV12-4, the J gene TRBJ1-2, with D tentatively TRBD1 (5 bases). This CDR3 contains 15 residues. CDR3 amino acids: CASSFQVTGGGGSTF. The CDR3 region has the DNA TGTGCCAGCAGTTTTCAAGTCACAGGAGGTGGAGGCTCCACCTTC.

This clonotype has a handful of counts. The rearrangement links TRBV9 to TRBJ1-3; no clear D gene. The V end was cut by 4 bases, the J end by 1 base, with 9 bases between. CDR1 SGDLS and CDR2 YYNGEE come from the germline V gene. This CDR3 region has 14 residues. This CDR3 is CASSSWTSGNTIYF. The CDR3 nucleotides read TGTGCCAGCAGCTCTTGGACGTCTGGAAACACCATATATTTT.

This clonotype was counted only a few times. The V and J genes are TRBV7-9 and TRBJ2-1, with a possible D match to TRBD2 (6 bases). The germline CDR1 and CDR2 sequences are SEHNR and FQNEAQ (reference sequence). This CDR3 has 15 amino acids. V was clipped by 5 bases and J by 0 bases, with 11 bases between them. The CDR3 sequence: CASSRPGSSYNEQFF. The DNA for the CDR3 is TGTGCCAGCAGCCGCCCCGGGAGCTCCTACAATGAGCAGTTCTTC.

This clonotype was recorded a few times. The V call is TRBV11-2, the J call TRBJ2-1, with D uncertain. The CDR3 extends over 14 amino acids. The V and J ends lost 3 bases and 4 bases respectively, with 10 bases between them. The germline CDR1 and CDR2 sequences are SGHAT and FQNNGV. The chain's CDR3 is CASSFMDQYNEQFF. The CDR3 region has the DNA TGTGCCAGCAGCTTTATGGACCAATACAATGAGCAGTTCTTC.

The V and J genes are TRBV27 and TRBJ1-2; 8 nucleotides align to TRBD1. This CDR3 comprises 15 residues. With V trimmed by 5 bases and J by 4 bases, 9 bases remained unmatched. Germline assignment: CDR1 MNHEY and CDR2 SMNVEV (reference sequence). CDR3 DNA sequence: TGTGCCAGCAGTATTACAGGGGGGAGCGGCTATGGCTACACCTTC. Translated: CASSITGGSGYGYTF.

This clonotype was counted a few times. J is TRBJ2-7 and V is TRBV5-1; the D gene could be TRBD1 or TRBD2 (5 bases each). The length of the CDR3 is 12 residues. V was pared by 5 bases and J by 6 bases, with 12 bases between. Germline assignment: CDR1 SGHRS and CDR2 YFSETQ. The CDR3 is CASSPRDPEQYF. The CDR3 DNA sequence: TGCGCCAGCAGTCCCAGGGACCCCGAGCAGTACTTC.

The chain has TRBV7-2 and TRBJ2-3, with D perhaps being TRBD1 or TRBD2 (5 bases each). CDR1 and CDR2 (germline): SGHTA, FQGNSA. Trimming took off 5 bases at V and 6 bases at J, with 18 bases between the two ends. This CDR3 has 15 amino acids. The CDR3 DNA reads TGTGCCAGCAGCGTTGATCGGGGCGCTCCGGATACGCAGTATTTT. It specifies CASSVDRGAPDTQYF.

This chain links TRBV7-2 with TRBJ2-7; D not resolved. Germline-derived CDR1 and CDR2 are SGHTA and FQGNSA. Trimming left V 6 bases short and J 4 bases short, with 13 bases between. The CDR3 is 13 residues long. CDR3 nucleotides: TGTGCCAGCAGATCAGTGATGGTGTACGAGCAGTACTTC. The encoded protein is CASRSVMVYEQYF.

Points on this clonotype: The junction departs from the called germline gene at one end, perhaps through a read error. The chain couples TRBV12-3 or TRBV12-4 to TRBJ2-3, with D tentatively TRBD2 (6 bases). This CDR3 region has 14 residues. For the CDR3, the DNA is TGTACCAGCAGTTTAGGAGGGGTGGCAGATACGCAGTATTTT. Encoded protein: CTSSLGGVADTQYF.

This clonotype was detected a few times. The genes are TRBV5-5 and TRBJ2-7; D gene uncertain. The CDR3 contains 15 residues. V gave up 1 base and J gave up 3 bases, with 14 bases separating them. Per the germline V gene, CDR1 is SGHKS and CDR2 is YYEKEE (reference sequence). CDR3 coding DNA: TGTGCCAGCAGCTTGCGGGCCCTATCGGGCTACGAGCAGTACTTC. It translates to CASSLRALSGYEQYF.

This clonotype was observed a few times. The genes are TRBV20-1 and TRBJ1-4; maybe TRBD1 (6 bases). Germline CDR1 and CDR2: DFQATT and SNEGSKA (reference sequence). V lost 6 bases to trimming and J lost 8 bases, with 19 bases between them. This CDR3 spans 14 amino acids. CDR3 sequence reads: CSAPKGGLEEKLFF. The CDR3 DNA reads TGCAGTGCCCCGAAGGGGGGCCTTGAAGAAAAACTGTTTTTT.

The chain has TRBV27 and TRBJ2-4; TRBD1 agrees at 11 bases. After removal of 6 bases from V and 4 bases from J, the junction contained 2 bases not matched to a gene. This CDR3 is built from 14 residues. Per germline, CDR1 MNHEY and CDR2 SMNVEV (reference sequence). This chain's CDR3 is CASRGTGGKNIQYF. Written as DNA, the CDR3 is TGTGCCAGCAGGGGGACAGGGGGAAAAAACATTCAGTACTTC.

The CDR3 spells CASSLDRADEKLFF. DNA for the CDR3: TGTGCCAGCAGCTTAGACAGGGCCGATGAAAAACTGTTTTTT. The V gene is TRBV13, the J gene TRBJ1-4; tentative D call: TRBD1 (6 bases). Trimming stripped 1 base from V and 6 bases from J, with 9 bases between. Germline V gives CDR1 PRHDT, CDR2 FYEKMQ (reference sequence). The CDR3 spans 14 residues.

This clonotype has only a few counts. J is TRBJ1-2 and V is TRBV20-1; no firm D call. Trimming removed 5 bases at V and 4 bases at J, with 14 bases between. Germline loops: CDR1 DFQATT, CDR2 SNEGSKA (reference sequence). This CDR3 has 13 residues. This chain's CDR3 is CSAPIELVYGYTF. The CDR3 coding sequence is TGCAGTGCTCCGATAGAATTGGTCTATGGCTACACCTTC.

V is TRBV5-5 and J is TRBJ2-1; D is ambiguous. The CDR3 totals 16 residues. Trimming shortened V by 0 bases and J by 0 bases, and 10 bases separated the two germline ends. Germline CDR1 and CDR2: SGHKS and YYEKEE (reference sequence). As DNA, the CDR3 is TGTGCCAGCAGCTTGGAGGGTTTTAGCTCCTACAATGAGCAGTTCTTC. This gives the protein CASSLEGFSSYNEQFF.

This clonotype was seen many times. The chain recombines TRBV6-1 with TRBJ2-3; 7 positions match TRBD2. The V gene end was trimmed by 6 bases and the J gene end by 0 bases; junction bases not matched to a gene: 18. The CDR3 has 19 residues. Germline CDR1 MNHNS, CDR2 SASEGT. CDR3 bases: TGTGCCAGCAGCCCTAGCGGCTCATACCCCTGGACTAGCACAGATACGCAGTATTTT. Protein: CASSPSGSYPWTSTDTQYF.

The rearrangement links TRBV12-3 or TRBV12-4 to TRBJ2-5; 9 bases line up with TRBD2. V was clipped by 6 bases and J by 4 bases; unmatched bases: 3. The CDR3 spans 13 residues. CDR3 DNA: TGTGCCAGCAGGTCGACTAGCGGAGAGACCCAGTACTTC. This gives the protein CASRSTSGETQYF.

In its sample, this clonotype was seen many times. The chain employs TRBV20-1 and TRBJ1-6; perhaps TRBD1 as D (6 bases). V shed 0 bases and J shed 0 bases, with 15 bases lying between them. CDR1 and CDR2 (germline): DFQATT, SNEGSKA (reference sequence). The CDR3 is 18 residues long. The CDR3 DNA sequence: TGCAGTGCTAGAGATTGGGGGCGGGGAGGCTCCTATAATTCACCCCTCCACTTT. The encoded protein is CSARDWGRGGSYNSPLHF.

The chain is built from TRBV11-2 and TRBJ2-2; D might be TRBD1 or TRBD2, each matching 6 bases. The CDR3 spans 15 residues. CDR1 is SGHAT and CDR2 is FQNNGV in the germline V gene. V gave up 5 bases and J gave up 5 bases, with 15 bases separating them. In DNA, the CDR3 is TGTGCCAGCAGCCCAGTGGGGGGCGGAACCGGGGAGCTGTTTTTT. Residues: CASSPVGGGTGELFF.